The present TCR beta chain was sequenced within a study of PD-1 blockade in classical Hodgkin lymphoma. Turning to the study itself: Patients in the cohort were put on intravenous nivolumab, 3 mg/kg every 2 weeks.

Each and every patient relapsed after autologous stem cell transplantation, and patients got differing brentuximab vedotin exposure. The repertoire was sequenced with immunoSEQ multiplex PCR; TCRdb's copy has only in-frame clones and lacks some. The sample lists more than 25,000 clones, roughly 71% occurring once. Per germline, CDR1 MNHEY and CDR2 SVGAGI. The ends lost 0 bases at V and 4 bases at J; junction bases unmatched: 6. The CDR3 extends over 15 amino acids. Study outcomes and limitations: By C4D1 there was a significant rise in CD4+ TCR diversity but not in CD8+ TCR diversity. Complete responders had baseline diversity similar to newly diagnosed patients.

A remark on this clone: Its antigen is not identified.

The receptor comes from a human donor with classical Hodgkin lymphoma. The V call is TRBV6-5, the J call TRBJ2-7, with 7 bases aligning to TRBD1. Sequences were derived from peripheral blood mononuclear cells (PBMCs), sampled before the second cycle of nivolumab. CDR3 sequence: CASSYSWDRPYEQYF. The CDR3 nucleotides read TGTGCCAGCAGTTACTCGTGGGACAGACCTTACGAGCAGTACTTC.